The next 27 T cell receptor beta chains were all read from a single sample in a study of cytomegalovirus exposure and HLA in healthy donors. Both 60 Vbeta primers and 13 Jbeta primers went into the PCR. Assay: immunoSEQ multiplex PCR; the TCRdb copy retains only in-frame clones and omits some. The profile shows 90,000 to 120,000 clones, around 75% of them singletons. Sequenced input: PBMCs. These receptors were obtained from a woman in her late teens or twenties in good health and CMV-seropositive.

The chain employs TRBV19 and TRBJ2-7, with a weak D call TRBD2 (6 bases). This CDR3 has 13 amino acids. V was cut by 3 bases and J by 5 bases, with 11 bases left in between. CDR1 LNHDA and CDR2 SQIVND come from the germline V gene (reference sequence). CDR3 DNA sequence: TGTGCCAGTAGTATGTCCAGGGAGGACGAGCAGTACTTC. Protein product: CASSMSREDEQYF.

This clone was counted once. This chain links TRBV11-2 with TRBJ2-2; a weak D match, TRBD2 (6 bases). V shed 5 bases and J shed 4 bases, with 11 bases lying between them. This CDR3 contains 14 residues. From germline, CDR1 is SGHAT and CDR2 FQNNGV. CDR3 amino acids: CASSPSGGTGELFF. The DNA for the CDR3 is TGTGCCAGCAGCCCATCCGGGGGCACCGGGGAGCTGTTTTTT.

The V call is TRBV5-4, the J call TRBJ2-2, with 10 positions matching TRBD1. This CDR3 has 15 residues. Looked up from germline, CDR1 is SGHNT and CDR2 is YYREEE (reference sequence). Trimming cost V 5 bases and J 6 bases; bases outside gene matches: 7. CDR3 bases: TGTGCCAGCAGTTCGACAGGGGGCGCGGCCGGGGAGCTGTTTTTT. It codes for CASSSTGGAAGELFF. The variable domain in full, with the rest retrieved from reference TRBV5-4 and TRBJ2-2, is ETGVTQSPTHLIKTRGQQVTLRCSSQSGHNTVSWYQQALGQGPQFIFQYYREEENGRGNFPPRFSGLQFPNYSSELNVNALELDDSALYLCASSSTGGAAGELFFGEGSRLTVL.

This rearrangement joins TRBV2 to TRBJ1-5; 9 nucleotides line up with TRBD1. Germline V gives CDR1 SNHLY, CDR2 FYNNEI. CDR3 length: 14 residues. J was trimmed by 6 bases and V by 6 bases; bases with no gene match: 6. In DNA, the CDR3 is TGTGCCAGCAGGCCGGACAGGGGTTTTCAGCCCCAGCATTTT. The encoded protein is CASRPDRGFQPQHF.

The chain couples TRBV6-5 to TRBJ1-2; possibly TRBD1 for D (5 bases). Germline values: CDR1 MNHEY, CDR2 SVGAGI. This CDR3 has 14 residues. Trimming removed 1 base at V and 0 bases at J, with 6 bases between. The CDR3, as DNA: TGTGCCAGCAGTTACTTACAGGCTAACTATGGCTACACCTTC. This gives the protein CASSYLQANYGYTF.

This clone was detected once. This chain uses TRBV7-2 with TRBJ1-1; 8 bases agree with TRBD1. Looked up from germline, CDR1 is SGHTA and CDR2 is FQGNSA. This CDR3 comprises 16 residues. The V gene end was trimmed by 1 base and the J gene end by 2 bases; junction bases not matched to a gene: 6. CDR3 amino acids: CASSLVQGAINTEAFF. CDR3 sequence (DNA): TGTGCCAGCAGCTTAGTGCAGGGGGCTATAAACACTGAAGCTTTCTTT. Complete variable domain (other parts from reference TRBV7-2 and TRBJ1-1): GAGVSQSPSNKVTEKGKDVELRCDPISGHTALYWYRQSLGQGLEFLIYFQGNSAPDKSGLPSDRFSAERTGGSVSTLTIQRTQQEDSAVYLCASSLVQGAINTEAFFGQGTRLTVV.

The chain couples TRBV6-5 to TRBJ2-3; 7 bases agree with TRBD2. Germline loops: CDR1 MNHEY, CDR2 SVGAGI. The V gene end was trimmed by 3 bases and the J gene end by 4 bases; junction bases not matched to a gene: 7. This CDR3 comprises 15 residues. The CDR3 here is CASSYSGGSSDTQYF. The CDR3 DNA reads TGTGCCAGCAGTTATTCAGGCGGGAGTTCAGATACGCAGTATTTT.

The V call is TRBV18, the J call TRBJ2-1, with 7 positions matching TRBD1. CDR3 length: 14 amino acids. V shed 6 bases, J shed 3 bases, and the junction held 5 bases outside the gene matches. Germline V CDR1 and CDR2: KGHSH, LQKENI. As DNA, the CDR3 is TGTGCCAGCTCCTCGGGACAGATCTACAATGAGCAGTTCTTC. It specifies CASSSGQIYNEQFF.

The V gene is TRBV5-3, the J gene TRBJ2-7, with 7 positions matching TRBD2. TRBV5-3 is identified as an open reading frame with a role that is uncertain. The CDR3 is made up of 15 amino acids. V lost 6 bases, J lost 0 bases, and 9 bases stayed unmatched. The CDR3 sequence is CARKRSQRGSYEQYF. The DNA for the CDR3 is TGTGCCAGAAAAAGATCCCAGCGGGGCTCCTACGAGCAGTACTTC.

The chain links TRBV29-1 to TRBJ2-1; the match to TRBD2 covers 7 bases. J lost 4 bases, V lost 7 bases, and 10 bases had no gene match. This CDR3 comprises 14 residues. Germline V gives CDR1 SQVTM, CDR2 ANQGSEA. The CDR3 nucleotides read TGCAGCGCTGACTCCCTAGCGGAATACAATGAGCAGTTCTTC. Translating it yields CSADSLAEYNEQFF.

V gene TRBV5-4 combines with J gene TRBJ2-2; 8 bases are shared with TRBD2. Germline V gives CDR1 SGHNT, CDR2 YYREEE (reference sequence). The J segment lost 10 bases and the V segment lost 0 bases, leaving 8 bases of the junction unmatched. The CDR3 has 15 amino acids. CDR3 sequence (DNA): TGTGCCAGCAGCTTGGAGGGGACTAGGACGTCGGAGCTGTTTTTT. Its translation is CASSLEGTRTSELFF.

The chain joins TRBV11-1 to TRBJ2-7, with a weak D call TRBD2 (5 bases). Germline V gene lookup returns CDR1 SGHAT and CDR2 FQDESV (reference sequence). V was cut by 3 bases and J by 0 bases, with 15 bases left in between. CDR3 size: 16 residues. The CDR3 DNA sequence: TGTGCCAGCAGCTTTCCGGGGTCTGCGAGCTCCTACGAGCAGTACTTC. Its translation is CASSFPGSASSYEQYF.

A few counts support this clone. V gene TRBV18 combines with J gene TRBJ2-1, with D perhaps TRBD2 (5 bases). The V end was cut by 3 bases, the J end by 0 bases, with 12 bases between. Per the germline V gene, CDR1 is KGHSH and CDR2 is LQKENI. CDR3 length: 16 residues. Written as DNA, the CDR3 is TGTGCCAGCTCACCCGCGGGTCAAAGCTCCTACAATGAGCAGTTCTTC. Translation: CASSPAGQSSYNEQFF.

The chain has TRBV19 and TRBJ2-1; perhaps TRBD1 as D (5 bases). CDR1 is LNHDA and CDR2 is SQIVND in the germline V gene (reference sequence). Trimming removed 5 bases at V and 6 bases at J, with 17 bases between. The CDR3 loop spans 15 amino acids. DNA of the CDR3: TGTGCCAGTAGTGTTCAGCAGGGTGTCGCCAATGAGCAGTTCTTC. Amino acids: CASSVQQGVANEQFF.

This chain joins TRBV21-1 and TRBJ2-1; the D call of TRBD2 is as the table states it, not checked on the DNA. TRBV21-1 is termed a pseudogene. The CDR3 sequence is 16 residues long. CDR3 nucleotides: TGTGCCAGCACCGAACCTAAGCGGGAAACCGACAATGAGCAGTTCTTC. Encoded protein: CASTEPKRETDNEQFF.

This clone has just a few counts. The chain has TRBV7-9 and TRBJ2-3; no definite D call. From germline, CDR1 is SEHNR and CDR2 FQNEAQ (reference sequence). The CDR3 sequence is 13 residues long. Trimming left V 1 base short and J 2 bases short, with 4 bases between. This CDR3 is CASSLDNTDTQYF. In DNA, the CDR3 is TGTGCCAGCAGCTTAGACAACACAGATACGCAGTATTTT.

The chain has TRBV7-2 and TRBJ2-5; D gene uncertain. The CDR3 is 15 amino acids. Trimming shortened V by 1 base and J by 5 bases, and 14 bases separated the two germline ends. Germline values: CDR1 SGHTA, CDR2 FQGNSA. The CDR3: CASSLEPQMSETQYF. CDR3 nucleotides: TGTGCCAGCAGCTTAGAACCGCAAATGAGCGAGACCCAGTACTTC.

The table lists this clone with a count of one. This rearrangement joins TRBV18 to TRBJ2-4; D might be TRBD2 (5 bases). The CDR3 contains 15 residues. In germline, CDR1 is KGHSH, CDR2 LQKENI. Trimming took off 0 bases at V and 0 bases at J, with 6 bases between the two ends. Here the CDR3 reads CASSPPEEAKNIQYF. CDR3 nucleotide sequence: TGTGCCAGCTCACCACCGGAGGAAGCCAAAAACATTCAGTACTTC.

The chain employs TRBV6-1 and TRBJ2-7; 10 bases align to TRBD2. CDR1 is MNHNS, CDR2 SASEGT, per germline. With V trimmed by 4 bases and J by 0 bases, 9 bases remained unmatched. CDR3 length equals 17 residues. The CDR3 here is CASSAGTSVYSSYEQYF. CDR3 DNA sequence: TGTGCCAGCAGTGCCGGGACTAGCGTATATAGCTCCTACGAGCAGTACTTC.

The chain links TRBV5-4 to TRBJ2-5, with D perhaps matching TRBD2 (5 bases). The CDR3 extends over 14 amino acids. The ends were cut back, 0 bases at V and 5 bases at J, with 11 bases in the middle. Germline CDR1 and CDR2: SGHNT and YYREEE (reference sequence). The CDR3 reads CASSLVGETETQYF. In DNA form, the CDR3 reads TGTGCCAGCAGCTTGGTCGGGGAGACGGAGACCCAGTACTTC.

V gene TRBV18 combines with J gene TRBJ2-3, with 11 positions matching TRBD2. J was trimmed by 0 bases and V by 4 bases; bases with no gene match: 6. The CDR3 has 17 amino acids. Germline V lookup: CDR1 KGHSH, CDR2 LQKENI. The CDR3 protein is CASSQRTSGPSTDTQYF. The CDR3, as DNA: TGTGCCAGCTCACAAAGGACTAGCGGGCCCAGCACAGATACGCAGTATTTT.

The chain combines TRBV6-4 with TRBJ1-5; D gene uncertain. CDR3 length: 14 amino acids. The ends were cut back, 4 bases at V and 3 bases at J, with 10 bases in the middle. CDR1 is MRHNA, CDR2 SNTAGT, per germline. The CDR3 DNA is TGTGCCAGCAGTGCCTCGAGTGACAATCAGCCCCAGCATTTT. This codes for CASSASSDNQPQHF.

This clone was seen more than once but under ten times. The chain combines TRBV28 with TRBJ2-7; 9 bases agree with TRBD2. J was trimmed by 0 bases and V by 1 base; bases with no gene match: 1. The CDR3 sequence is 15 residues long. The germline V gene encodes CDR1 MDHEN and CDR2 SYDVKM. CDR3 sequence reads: CASSLYSGGSYEQYF. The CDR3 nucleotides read TGTGCCAGCAGTTTATATAGCGGGGGCTCCTACGAGCAGTACTTC.

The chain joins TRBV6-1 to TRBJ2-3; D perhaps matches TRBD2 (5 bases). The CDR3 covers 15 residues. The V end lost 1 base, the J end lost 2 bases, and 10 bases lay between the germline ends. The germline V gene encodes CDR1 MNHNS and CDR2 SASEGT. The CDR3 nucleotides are TGTGCCAGCAGTGAAGGAACGGACTTCACAGATACGCAGTATTTT. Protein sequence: CASSEGTDFTDTQYF.

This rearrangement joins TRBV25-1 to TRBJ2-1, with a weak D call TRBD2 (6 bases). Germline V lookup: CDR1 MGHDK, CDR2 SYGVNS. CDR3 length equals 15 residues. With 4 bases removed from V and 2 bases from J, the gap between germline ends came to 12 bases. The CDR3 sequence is CASSVGGEAYNEQFF. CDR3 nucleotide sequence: TGTGCCAGCAGTGTAGGCGGGGAGGCCTACAATGAGCAGTTCTTC.

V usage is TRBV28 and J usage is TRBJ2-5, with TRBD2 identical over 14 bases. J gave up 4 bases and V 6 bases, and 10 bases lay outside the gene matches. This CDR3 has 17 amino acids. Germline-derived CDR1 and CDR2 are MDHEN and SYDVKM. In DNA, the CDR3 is TGTGCCAGCAGCCACTGGGGACTAGCGGGAGATTCAGAGACCCAGTACTTC. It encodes CASSHWGLAGDSETQYF. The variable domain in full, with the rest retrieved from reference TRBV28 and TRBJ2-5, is DVKVTQSSRYLVKRTGEKVFLECVQDMDHENMFWYRQDPGLGLRLIYFSYDVKMKEKGDIPEGYSVSREKKERFSLILESASTNQTSMYLCASSHWGLAGDSETQYFGPGTRLLVL.

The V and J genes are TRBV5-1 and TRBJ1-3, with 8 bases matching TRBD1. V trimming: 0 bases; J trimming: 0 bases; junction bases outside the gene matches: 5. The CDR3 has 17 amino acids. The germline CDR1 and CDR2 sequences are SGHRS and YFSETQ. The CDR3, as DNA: TGCGCCAGCAGCTTGGCCTGGGGACAGGTCTCTGGAAACACCATATATTTT. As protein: CASSLAWGQVSGNTIYF.